Listed below are T cell receptor beta chains from one sample, sequenced in a study of cytomegalovirus exposure and HLA in healthy donors. Repertoires were generated with immunoSEQ multiplex PCR, while TCRdb's copy carries only in-frame clones and drops some. The data contain over 150,000 clones, over 65% of them singletons. The material sequenced was PBMCs. The receptors were gathered from a woman in her 40s in good health and CMV-seropositive. Each CDR3 is given with its conserved first and last residue. D genes are given only for firm matches. Clone size, where shown, is once, few, many, or a class for clones that have expanded.

clone_size: NA
v_call: TRBV11-2
j_call: TRBJ2-1
d_call: TRBD2
cdr3_nt: TGTGCCAGCAGCTTAGATGTAGCGGGGGGCGAGCAGTTCTTC
cdr3_aa: CASSLDVAGGEQFF

clone_size: NA
v_call: TRBV2
j_call: TRBJ2-1
d_call: NA
cdr3_nt: TGTGCCAGCAGTGAAAGCTTAGCTTCCAATGAGCAGTTCTTC
cdr3_aa: CASSESLASNEQFF

clone_size: NA
v_call: TRBV4-3
j_call: TRBJ2-6
d_call: NA
cdr3_nt: TGCGCCAGCAGCCAAGATAGGAGCTCTGGGGCCAACGTCCTGACTTTC
cdr3_aa: CASSQDRSSGANVLTF

clone_size: NA
v_call: TRBV28
j_call: TRBJ2-3
d_call: TRBD2
cdr3_nt: TGTGCCAGCAGTGACCCCATACTAGCGGGAGGGCCAAGTGGCACAGATACGCAGTATTTT
cdr3_aa: CASSDPILAGGPSGTDTQYF

clone_size: few
v_call: TRBV7-9
j_call: TRBJ1-3
d_call: NA
cdr3_nt: TGTGCCAGCAGCTCACAGGGTTTCTCTGGAAACACCATATATTTT
cdr3_aa: CASSSQGFSGNTIYF

clone_size: once
v_call: TRBV20-1
j_call: TRBJ2-1
d_call: TRBD2
cdr3_nt: TGCAGTGGACTAGCCCATGAGCAGTTCTTC
cdr3_aa: CSGLAHEQFF

clone_size: NA
v_call: TRBV4-3
j_call: TRBJ1-2
d_call: TRBD1
cdr3_nt: TGCGCCAGCAGCCCCCGGGACAGGGCTTTGTTTGGCTACCCCTTC
cdr3_aa: CASSPRDRALFGYPF

clone_size: few
v_call: TRBV7-9
j_call: TRBJ1-2
d_call: TRBD1
cdr3_nt: TGTGCCAGCAGCACAGAGACAGGGGGACATTATGGCTACACCTTC
cdr3_aa: CASSTETGGHYGYTF

clone_size: once
v_call: TRBV5-1
j_call: TRBJ2-5
d_call: NA
cdr3_nt: TGCGCCAGCAGCCTAGAGGACAGATGGACGGAGACCCAGTACTTC
cdr3_aa: CASSLEDRWTETQYF

clone_size: NA
v_call: TRBV28
j_call: TRBJ2-1
d_call: TRBD2
cdr3_nt: TGTGCCAGCGGGACTAGCGGGAGAAATGAGCAGTTCTTC
cdr3_aa: CASGTSGRNEQFF

clone_size: few
v_call: TRBV27
j_call: TRBJ1-1
d_call: NA
cdr3_nt: TGTGCCAGCAATAATCGGGGGAATTCAGAAGCTTTCTTT
cdr3_aa: CASNNRGNSEAFF

clone_size: NA
v_call: TRBV6-6
j_call: TRBJ1-4
d_call: NA
cdr3_nt: TGTGCCAGCAGGGCGGACAGAGACTTTTTTGAAAAACTGTTTTTT
cdr3_aa: CASRADRDFFEKLFF

clone_size: NA
v_call: TRBV19
j_call: TRBJ2-6
d_call: TRBD1
cdr3_nt: TGTGCCAGTAGTAGGTCCGGACAGGGTAGTGGTGGGGCCAACGTCCTGACTTTC
cdr3_aa: CASSRSGQGSGGANVLTF

clone_size: once
v_call: TRBV27
j_call: TRBJ2-2
d_call: NA
cdr3_nt: TGTGCCAGCAGTTGGGATCAGGGGCTCGGCACCGGGGAGCTGTTTTTT
cdr3_aa: CASSWDQGLGTGELFF

clone_size: few
v_call: TRBV6-4
j_call: TRBJ1-2
d_call: TRBD1
cdr3_nt: TGTGCCAGCAGTCCGACAGGGACTAACTATGGCTACACCTTC
cdr3_aa: CASSPTGTNYGYTF

clone_size: few
v_call: TRBV5-8
j_call: TRBJ2-7
d_call: TRBD1
cdr3_nt: TGTGCCAGCAGCTTGGACAGGGGGCACGAGCAGTACTTC
cdr3_aa: CASSLDRGHEQYF

clone_size: NA
v_call: TRBV27
j_call: TRBJ1-1
d_call: NA
cdr3_nt: TGTGCCAGCAGCCATCAGGGGTCAATGGGGATGGCTTTCTTT
cdr3_aa: CASSHQGSMGMAFF

clone_size: NA
v_call: TRBV6-4
j_call: TRBJ2-3
d_call: NA
cdr3_nt: TGTGCCAGCAGTGAAAGCGGCCCCACAGATACGCAGTATTTT
cdr3_aa: CASSESGPTDTQYF

clone_size: NA
v_call: TRBV5-1
j_call: TRBJ2-7
d_call: NA
cdr3_nt: TGCGCCAGCAGCCCCGGGACAGAGGGGGGCGAGCAGTACTTC
cdr3_aa: CASSPGTEGGEQYF

clone_size: NA
v_call: TRBV11-2
j_call: TRBJ2-7
d_call: TRBD2
cdr3_nt: TGTGCCAGCAGCCGTAGCGGGGGCGGATACGAGCAGTACTTC
cdr3_aa: CASSRSGGGYEQYF

clone_size: NA
v_call: TRBV7-9
j_call: TRBJ2-1
d_call: NA
cdr3_nt: TGTGCCAGCAGCCACGACAGGGCGGGACTTAATGAGCAGTTCTTC
cdr3_aa: CASSHDRAGLNEQFF

clone_size: NA
v_call: TRBV2
j_call: TRBJ1-2
d_call: TRBD1
cdr3_nt: TGTGCCAGCAGCCAAACCTCCGGGACAGCAAACTATGGCTACACCTTC
cdr3_aa: CASSQTSGTANYGYTF

clone_size: NA
v_call: TRBV27
j_call: TRBJ2-3
d_call: TRBD2
cdr3_nt: TGTGCCAGCAGTTTTTTAGCGGGAGGCGCAGATACGCAGTATTTT
cdr3_aa: CASSFLAGGADTQYF

clone_size: NA
v_call: TRBV7-2
j_call: TRBJ2-7
d_call: NA
cdr3_nt: TGTGCCAGCTCGGATCAGGGGATTTACGAGCAGTACTTC
cdr3_aa: CASSDQGIYEQYF

clone_size: NA
v_call: TRBV19
j_call: TRBJ1-5
d_call: TRBD1
cdr3_nt: TGTGCCAGTAGTATATATGGGACAGGGAGGCAGCCCCAGCATTTT
cdr3_aa: CASSIYGTGRQPQHF

clone_size: few
v_call: TRBV6-1
j_call: TRBJ1-1
d_call: NA
cdr3_nt: TGTGCCAGCCGGGGAGCGGGAGACACTGAAGCTTTCTTT
cdr3_aa: CASRGAGDTEAFF

clone_size: NA
v_call: TRBV2
j_call: TRBJ1-1
d_call: NA
cdr3_nt: TGTGCCAGCGTAGACAGCACCATGAACACTGAAGCTTTCTTT
cdr3_aa: CASVDSTMNTEAFF

clone_size: NA
v_call: TRBV7-3
j_call: TRBJ2-2
d_call: NA
cdr3_nt: TGTGCCAGCAGCTTAGGAGGGTCCGGGGAGCTGTTTTTT
cdr3_aa: CASSLGGSGELFF

clone_size: NA
v_call: TRBV7-2
j_call: TRBJ2-7
d_call: TRBD1
cdr3_nt: TGTGCCAGCAGCTCCTCGGACAGGGGTCCCTACGAGCAGTACTTC
cdr3_aa: CASSSSDRGPYEQYF

clone_size: NA
v_call: TRBV9
j_call: TRBJ2-1
d_call: NA
cdr3_nt: TGTGCCAGCAGCTCCCTTCTCTACAATGAGCAGTTCTTC
cdr3_aa: CASSSLLYNEQFF

clone_size: NA
v_call: TRBV9
j_call: TRBJ2-1
d_call: TRBD2
cdr3_nt: TGTGCCAGCAGCGTAGGTGCGGGAGTTTCCTACAATGAGCAGTTCTTC
cdr3_aa: CASSVGAGVSYNEQFF

clone_size: few
v_call: TRBV6-6
j_call: TRBJ1-1
d_call: NA
cdr3_nt: TGTGCCAGCAGTTATGGGGGTCTGCGGGGAGGCACTGAAGCTTTCTTT
cdr3_aa: CASSYGGLRGGTEAFF

clone_size: few
v_call: TRBV4-3
j_call: TRBJ1-1
d_call: NA
cdr3_nt: TGCGCCAGCAGACCGACAGCGAACACTGAAGCTTTCTTT
cdr3_aa: CASRPTANTEAFF

clone_size: NA
v_call: TRBV7-9
j_call: TRBJ1-2
d_call: NA
cdr3_nt: TGTGCCAGCAGCTTAGCGGCCGACTATGGCTACACCTTC
cdr3_aa: CASSLAADYGYTF

clone_size: NA
v_call: TRBV27
j_call: TRBJ2-1
d_call: NA
cdr3_nt: TGTGCCAGCAGTGGATCGAGACTAGGGGACAATGAGCAGTTCTTC
cdr3_aa: CASSGSRLGDNEQFF

clone_size: few
v_call: TRBV2
j_call: TRBJ1-2
d_call: NA
cdr3_nt: TGTGCCAGCAGTGAGGGCAGCTATGGCTACCCCTTC
cdr3_aa: CASSEGSYGYPF

clone_size: NA
v_call: TRBV27
j_call: TRBJ2-2
d_call: NA
cdr3_nt: TGTGCCAGCAGTTTAAGGGGGGGCGGGGAGCTGTTTTTT
cdr3_aa: CASSLRGGGELFF